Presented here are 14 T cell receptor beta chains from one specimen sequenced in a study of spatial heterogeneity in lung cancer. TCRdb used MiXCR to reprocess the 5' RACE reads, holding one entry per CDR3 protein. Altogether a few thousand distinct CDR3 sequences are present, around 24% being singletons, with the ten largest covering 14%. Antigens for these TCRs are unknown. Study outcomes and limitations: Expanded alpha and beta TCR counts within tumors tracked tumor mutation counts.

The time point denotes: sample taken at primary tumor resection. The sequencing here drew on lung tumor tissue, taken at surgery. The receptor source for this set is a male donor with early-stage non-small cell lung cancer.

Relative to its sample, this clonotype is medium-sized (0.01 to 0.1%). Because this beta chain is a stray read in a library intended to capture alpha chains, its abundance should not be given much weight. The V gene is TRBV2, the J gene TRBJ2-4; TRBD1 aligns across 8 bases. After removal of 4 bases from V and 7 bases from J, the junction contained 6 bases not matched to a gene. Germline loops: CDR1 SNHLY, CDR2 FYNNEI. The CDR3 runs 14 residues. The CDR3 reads CASSGQGAQNIQYF. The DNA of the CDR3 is TGTGCCAGCAGTGGCCAGGGGGCGCAGAACATTCAGTACTTC.

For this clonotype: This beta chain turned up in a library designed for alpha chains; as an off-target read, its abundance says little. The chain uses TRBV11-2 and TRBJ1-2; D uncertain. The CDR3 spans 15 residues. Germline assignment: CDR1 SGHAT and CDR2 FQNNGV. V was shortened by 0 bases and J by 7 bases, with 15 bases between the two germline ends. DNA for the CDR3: TGTGCCAGCAGCTTAGATCCGGCGAGCTTGTTTGGCTACACCTTC. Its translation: CASSLDPASLFGYTF.

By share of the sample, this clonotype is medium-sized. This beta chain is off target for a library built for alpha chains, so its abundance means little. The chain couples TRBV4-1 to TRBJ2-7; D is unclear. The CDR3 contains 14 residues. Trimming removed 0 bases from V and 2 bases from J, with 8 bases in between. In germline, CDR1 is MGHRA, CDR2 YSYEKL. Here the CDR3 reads CASSQEPGAYEQYV. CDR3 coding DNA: TGCGCCAGCAGCCAAGAACCAGGTGCCTACGAGCAGTACGTC.

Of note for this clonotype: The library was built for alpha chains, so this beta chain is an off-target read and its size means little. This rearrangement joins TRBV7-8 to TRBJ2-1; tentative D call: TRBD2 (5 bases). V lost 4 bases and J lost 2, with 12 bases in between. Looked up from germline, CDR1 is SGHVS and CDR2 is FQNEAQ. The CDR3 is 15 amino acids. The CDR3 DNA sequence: TGTGCCAGCAGCTCCCTGACTAATACCTACAATGAGCAGTTCTTC. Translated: CASSSLTNTYNEQFF.

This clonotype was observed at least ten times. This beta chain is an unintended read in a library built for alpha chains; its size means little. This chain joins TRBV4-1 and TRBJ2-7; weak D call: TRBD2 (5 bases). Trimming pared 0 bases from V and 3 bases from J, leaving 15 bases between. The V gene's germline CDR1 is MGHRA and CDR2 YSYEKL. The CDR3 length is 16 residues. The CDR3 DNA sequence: TGCGCCAGCAGCCAAGACCCCGGGAATCCTGACTACGAGCAGTACTTC. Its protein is CASSQDPGNPDYEQYF.

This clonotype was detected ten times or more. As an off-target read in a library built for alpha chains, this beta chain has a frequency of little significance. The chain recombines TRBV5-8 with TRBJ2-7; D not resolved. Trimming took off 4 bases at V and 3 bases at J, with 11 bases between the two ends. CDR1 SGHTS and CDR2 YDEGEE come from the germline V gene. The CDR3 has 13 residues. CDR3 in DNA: TGTGCCAGCAGCCCGGACGGAATCTACGAGCAGTACTTC. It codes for CASSPDGIYEQYF.

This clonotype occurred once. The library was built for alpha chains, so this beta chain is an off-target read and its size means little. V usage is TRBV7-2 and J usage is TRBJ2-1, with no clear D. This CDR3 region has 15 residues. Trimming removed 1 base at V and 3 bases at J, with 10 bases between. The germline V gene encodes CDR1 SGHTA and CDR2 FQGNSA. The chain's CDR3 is CASSLDNPSYNEQFF. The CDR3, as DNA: TGTGCCAGCAGCTTAGATAACCCCAGCTACAATGAGCAGTTCTTC.

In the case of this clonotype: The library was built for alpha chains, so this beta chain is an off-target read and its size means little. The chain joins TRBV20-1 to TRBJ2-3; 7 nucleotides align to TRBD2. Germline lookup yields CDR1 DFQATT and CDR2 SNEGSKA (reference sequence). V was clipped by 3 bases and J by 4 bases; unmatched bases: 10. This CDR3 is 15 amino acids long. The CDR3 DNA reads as TGCAGTGCTAGGGCGGGGAGGGCCTACCCAGATACGCAGTATTTT. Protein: CSARAGRAYPDTQYF.

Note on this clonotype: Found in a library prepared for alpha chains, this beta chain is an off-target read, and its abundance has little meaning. DNA of the CDR3: TGCGCCAGAGTGACTCCAGGCTGCAATCAGCCCCAGCATTTT. Amino acids: CARVTPGCNQPQHF. The chain recombines TRBV4-1 with TRBJ1-5; unclear D gene. Looked up from germline, CDR1 is MGHRA and CDR2 is YSYEKL. Between the trimmed V and J ends, which lost 9 bases and 2 bases, there was a span of 14 bases. The CDR3 totals 14 residues.

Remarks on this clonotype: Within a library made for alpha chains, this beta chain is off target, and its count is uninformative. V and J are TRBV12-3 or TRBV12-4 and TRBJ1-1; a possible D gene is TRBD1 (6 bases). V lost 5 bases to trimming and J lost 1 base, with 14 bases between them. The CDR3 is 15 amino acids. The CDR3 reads CASSPRQVGNTEAFF. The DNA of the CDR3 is TGTGCCAGCAGTCCTCGACAGGTTGGGAACACTGAAGCTTTCTTT.

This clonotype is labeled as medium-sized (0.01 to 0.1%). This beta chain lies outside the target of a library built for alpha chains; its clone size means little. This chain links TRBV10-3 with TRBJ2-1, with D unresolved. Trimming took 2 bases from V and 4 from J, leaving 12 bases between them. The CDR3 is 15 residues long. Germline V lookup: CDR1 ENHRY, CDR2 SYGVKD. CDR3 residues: CAISEPVGPYNEQFF. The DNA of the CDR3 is TGTGCCATCAGTGAGCCGGTGGGCCCTTACAATGAGCAGTTCTTC.

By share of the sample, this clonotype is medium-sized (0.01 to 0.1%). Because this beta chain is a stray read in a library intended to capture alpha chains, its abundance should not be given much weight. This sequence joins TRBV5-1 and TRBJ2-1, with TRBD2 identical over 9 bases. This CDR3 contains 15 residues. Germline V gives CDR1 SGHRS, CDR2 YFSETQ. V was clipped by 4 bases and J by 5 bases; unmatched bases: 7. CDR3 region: CASSEGLASDNEQFF. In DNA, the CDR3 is TGCGCCAGCAGCGAAGGACTAGCGTCTGACAATGAGCAGTTCTTC.

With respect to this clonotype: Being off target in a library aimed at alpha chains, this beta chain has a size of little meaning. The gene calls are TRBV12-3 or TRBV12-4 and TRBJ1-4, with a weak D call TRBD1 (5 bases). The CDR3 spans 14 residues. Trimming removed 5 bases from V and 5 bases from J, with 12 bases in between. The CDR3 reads CASSPTGGNEKLFF. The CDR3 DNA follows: TGTGCCAGCAGTCCGACGGGGGGGAATGAAAAACTGTTTTTT.

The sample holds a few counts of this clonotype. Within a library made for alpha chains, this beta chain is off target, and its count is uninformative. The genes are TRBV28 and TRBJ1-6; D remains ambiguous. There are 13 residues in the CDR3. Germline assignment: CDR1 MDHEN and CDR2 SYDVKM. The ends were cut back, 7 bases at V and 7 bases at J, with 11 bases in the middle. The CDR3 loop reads CASMDGTNSPLHF. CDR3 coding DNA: TGTGCCAGCATGGACGGAACGAATTCACCCCTCCACTTT.